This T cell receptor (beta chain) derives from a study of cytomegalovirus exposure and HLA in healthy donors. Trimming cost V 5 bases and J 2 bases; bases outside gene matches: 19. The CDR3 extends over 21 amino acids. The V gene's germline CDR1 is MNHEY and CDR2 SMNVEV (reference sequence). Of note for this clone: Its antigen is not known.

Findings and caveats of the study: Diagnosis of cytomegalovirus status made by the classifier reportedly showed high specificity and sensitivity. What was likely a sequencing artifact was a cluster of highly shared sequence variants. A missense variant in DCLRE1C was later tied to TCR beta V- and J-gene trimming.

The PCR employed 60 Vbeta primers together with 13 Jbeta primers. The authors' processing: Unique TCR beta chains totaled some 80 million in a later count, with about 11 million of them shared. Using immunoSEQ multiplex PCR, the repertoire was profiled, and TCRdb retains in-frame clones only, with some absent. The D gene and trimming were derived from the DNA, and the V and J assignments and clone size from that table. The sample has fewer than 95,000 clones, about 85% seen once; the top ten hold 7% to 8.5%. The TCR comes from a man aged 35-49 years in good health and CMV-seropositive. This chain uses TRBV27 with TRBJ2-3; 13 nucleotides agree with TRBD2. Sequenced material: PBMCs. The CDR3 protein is CASSPRAQLAGGPKFTDTQYF. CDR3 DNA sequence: TGTGCCAGCAGTCCTAGGGCCCAACTAGCGGGAGGGCCCAAATTCACAGATACGCAGTATTTT.